The TCR beta chain described here comes from a study of T cells in Graves' hyperthyroidism and ophthalmopathy. The study, taken as a whole, reports: Model predictions of ophthalmopathy came a median roughly 6.7 months before onset.

RNA transcripts yielded amplified TCR beta CDR3 regions. HTBI primers were the set used in a first-round RT-PCR of the TCR CDR3. Each CDR3 protein gets one entry after TCRdb re-called the multiplex PCR reads with MiXCR. Found here are 360,000 or so distinct CDR3 sequences, approximately 14% of them singletons; the top ten hold roughly 20%. Inclusion characteristics of ophthalmopathy patients comprised a Clinical Activity Score of at least 3, a NOSPECS grade of at least 4, and duration under 3 months. This clonotype was seen only a few times. What it binds is not known. One end of the junction varies from germline; a read error may be responsible. The CDR3 loop spans 15 amino acids. Germline lookup yields CDR1 LGHNA and CDR2 YNFKEQ.

The chain recombines TRBV4-2 with TRBJ2-7; 7 positions agree with TRBD2. This receptor was taken from a woman aged 55-69 years with Graves' ophthalmopathy. Sequenced input: blood. In nucleotides, the CDR3 is TGTGCCGGCAGCCACTCAGCGGGACCAGGGTACGAGCAGTACTTC. Protein: CAGSHSAGPGYEQYF.